This T cell receptor (beta chain) was recovered during a study of T cell responses to AZD1222 COVID-19 vaccine. Findings and caveats of the study: Within unmutated variant regions lay the reported targets of nearly half of spike-specific TCRs. Sampled repertoires all dated from after the peak T cell response. White British people made up most donors, females outnumbered males, and clonal diversity was possibly underestimated.

To note about this clone: What it binds is not known.

Sequenced by immunoSEQ multiplex PCR; TCRdb stores in-frame clones only, minus some. The profile shows about 100,000 clones, approximately 91% of them singletons. Trimming removed 5 bases from V and 5 bases from J; junction bases left unmatched: 7. This CDR3 spans 14 amino acids. Germline V gene sequence: CDR1 SGHTA, CDR2 FQGNSA. This sequence joins TRBV7-2 and TRBJ2-3, with 7 bases fitting TRBD2. The TCR originated in an adult who received the AZD1222 COVID-19 vaccine. The specimen comprised peripheral blood, sampled 28 days after the second AZD1222 dose. The CDR3 nucleotides read TGTGCCAGCAGCGAACTAGCGCAGAAAGATACGCAGTATTTT. Protein: CASSELAQKDTQYF.